These 11 T cell receptor beta chains came from one sample sequenced in a study of cytomegalovirus exposure and HLA in healthy donors. The PCR ran on 60 Vbeta and 13 Jbeta primers. TCRdb's copy holds only in-frame clones and misses some; the assay was immunoSEQ multiplex PCR. The table has approximately 30,000 clones, 60% to 70% seen once; the top ten hold over 9.5%. The material sequenced was PBMCs. The receptors derive from a middle-aged man in good health and CMV-seropositive.

This clone has only a few counts. The genes are TRBV13 and TRBJ2-7, with TRBD1 matching over 7 bases. Trimming took 4 bases from V and 4 from J; bases not matched to a gene: 7. CDR1 and CDR2 from the germline V gene are PRHDT and FYEKMQ (reference sequence). The CDR3 contains 14 residues. CDR3 sequence (DNA): TGTGCCAGCAGCTCGGACAGGAGAAGATACGAGCAGTACTTC. Protein product: CASSSDRRRYEQYF. Supplemented by reference TRBV13 and TRBJ2-7, the full variable domain reads AAGVIQSPRHLIKEKRETATLKCYPIPRHDTVYWYQQGPGQDPQFLISFYEKMQSDKGSIPDRFSAQQFSDYHSELNMSSLELGDSALYFCASSSDRRRYEQYFGPGTRLTVT.

This chain joins TRBV7-3 and TRBJ2-1; 7 bases align to TRBD2. Germline lookup yields CDR1 SGHTA and CDR2 FQGTGA. This CDR3 has 15 amino acids. The J segment lost 9 bases and the V segment lost 1 base, leaving 9 bases of the junction unmatched. CDR3 coding DNA: TGTGCCAGCAGCTTAAATGCGGGGGAGGGACCTGAGCAGTTCTTC. Amino acid sequence: CASSLNAGEGPEQFF.

The chain uses TRBV9 and TRBJ1-2, with 7 positions matching TRBD1. The trim removed 0 bases at V and 5 bases at J, leaving 1 base unmatched. This CDR3 region has 13 residues. CDR1 is SGDLS, CDR2 YYNGEE, per germline. The CDR3 bases are TGTGCCAGCAGCGTAGAGGGACAGTATGGCTACACCTTC. Protein product: CASSVEGQYGYTF.

As to this clone: One end of the junction fails to match germline, which may point to a read error. This sequence joins TRBV6-6 and TRBJ2-5, with TRBD1 as a possible D gene (6 bases). Germline CDR1 is MNHNY and CDR2 is SVGAGI (reference sequence). The length of the CDR3 is 15 residues. The CDR3 coding sequence is TGTGCCAGCAGTCACGGGGCAGGGACACAAGGGACCCAGTACTTC. The encoded protein is CASSHGAGTQGTQYF.

The rearrangement joins TRBV19 to TRBJ2-5, with TRBD1 matching over 9 bases. Germline V gene sequence: CDR1 LNHDA, CDR2 SQIVND (reference sequence). The CDR3 runs 14 residues. J was trimmed by 2 bases and V by 5 bases; bases with no gene match: 3. The CDR3 DNA is TGTGCCAGTAGTCTGGGGACAGGGCAAGAGACCCAGTACTTC. This sequence encodes CASSLGTGQETQYF.

In DNA form, the CDR3 reads TGTGCCAGCAGTTTTCTACGGGAGGATCAGCCCCAGCATTTT. Its protein product is CASSFLREDQPQHF. The V gene is TRBV27, the J gene TRBJ1-5; no clear D. The CDR3 length is 14 residues. CDR1 is MNHEY and CDR2 is SMNVEV in the germline V gene (reference sequence). The V end was cut by 3 bases, the J end by 5 bases, with 11 bases between.

The chain carries TRBV2 and TRBJ1-5; 8 bases agree with TRBD1. The V segment lost 8 bases and the J segment 7 bases; nucleotides outside the gene matches: 13. Per the germline V gene, CDR1 is SNHLY and CDR2 is FYNNEI. The CDR3 extends over 15 amino acids. This CDR3 reads CASVPDAGGDQPQHF. In DNA, the CDR3 is TGTGCCAGCGTCCCAGACGCAGGGGGCGACCAGCCCCAGCATTTT. The full variable domain, in which reference TRBV2 and TRBJ1-5 provide the parts outside the CDR3, is EPEVTQTPSHQVTQMGQEVILRCVPISNHLYFYWYRQILGQKVEFLVSFYNNEISEKSEIFDDQFSVERPDGSNFTLKIRSTKLEDSAMYFCASVPDAGGDQPQHFGDGTRLSIL.

The chain combines TRBV7-8 with TRBJ1-2; the D gene is possibly TRBD1 (5 bases). The germline CDR1 and CDR2 sequences are SGHVS and FQNEAQ. The CDR3 is 12 amino acids. V was shortened by 5 bases and J by 2 bases, with 6 bases between the two germline ends. CDR3: CASSGQNYGYTF. Written as DNA, the CDR3 is TGTGCCAGCAGCGGACAAAACTATGGCTACACCTTC.

This clone has more than one count but fewer than ten. The chain couples TRBV18 to TRBJ1-3, with D tentatively TRBD1 (6 bases). The CDR3 runs to 17 residues. Germline CDR1 KGHSH, CDR2 LQKENI. The V and J ends lost 1 base and 2 bases respectively, with 15 bases between them. In DNA form, the CDR3 reads TGTGCCAGCTCACCACTTCAGGGGAGGGGAACTGGAAACACCATATATTTT. The encoded protein is CASSPLQGRGTGNTIYF.

This clone turned up a few times. The V and J genes are TRBV7-9 and TRBJ1-5, with TRBD1 matching over 9 bases. Trimming at V came to 5 bases and at J to 7 bases, leaving 6 bases not matched to a gene. The germline gives CDR1 SEHNR, CDR2 FQNEAQ (reference sequence). CDR3 length equals 14 residues. The CDR3 coding sequence is TGTGCCAGCAGCCCCGGACAGGGGAGCCAGCCCCAGCATTTT. Its protein product is CASSPGQGSQPQHF.

This rearrangement joins TRBV11-2 to TRBJ2-4; TRBD1 matches at 8 bases. The CDR3 spans 15 residues. V was clipped by 5 bases and J by 5 bases; unmatched bases: 8. Germline-derived CDR1 and CDR2 are SGHAT and FQNNGV. DNA of the CDR3: TGTGCCAGCAGCCTCAGGGGGCAGGTTGAAAACATTCAGTACTTC. This gives the protein CASSLRGQVENIQYF.